A single sample is the source of the 15 T cell receptor beta chains below, sequenced in a study of OX40 agonist ivuxolimab in advanced cancers. Profiled with immunoSEQ multiplex PCR; TCRdb holds only in-frame clones, not every one. The sample records approximately 46,000 clones, roughly three quarters being singletons. The starting material was CD4+ or CD8+ T cells sorted from blood, obtained in a trial of the OX40 agonist ivuxolimab. The source is an adult with an advanced solid tumor such as melanoma, head and neck, liver or kidney cancer.

The chain combines TRBV4-1 with TRBJ2-5; 12 nucleotides line up with TRBD2. Germline V CDR1 and CDR2: MGHRA, YSYEKL. The ends lost 5 bases at V and 5 bases at J; junction bases unmatched: 3. CDR3 length equals 14 residues. In DNA form, the CDR3 reads TGCGCCAGCAGCAGACTAGCGGGAGTGGAGACCCAGTACTTC. It specifies CASSRLAGVETQYF.

The gene calls are TRBV7-3 and TRBJ2-7; 9 bases line up with TRBD2. V shed 2 bases, J shed 2 bases, and the junction held 4 bases outside the gene matches. Germline lookup yields CDR1 SGHTA and CDR2 FQGTGA. The CDR3 is 15 residues long. This CDR3 reads CASSLGPSGTYEQYF. CDR3 sequence (DNA): TGTGCCAGCAGCTTAGGGCCTAGCGGGACCTACGAGCAGTACTTC.

The chain has TRBV6-5 and TRBJ1-2, with 7 bases aligning to TRBD1. Trimming cost V 2 bases and J 4 bases; bases outside gene matches: 7. Germline-derived CDR1 and CDR2 are MNHEY and SVGAGI. CDR3 length equals 15 residues. Here the CDR3 reads CASSYREGAVYGYTF. The CDR3 DNA sequence: TGTGCCAGCAGTTACAGGGAGGGGGCAGTCTATGGCTACACCTTC.

This chain joins TRBV11-2 and TRBJ2-7, with 8 bases matching TRBD2. Germline assignment: CDR1 SGHAT and CDR2 FQNNGV. Trimming at V came to 5 bases and at J to 4 bases, leaving 10 bases not matched to a gene. The CDR3 contains 15 residues. The CDR3 sequence: CASSGLSGSAYEQYF. CDR3 in DNA: TGTGCCAGCAGCGGTCTCAGCGGGAGTGCGTACGAGCAGTACTTC.

V usage is TRBV19 and J usage is TRBJ2-7; TRBD2 agrees at 14 bases. The CDR3 is 16 amino acids. Trimming cost V 3 bases and J 7 bases; bases outside gene matches: 8. Per germline, CDR1 LNHDA and CDR2 SQIVND (reference sequence). The CDR3 region is CASSIGGTSGSREQYF. The CDR3 coding sequence is TGTGCCAGTAGTATTGGAGGGACTAGCGGGAGTCGAGAGCAGTACTTC.

This clone was detected only once. V and J are TRBV4-1 and TRBJ1-2, with 11 positions matching TRBD1. Germline CDR1 reads MGHRA; CDR2 reads YSYEKL. V dropped 3 bases and J dropped 0; count of bases not matched to a gene: 6. The CDR3 runs 17 residues. The CDR3 here is CASSHTPGQGANYGYTF. The CDR3 nucleotides read TGCGCCAGCAGCCATACACCGGGACAGGGGGCTAACTATGGCTACACCTTC.

This sequence joins TRBV6-1 and TRBJ2-3, with D unresolved. The length of the CDR3 is 13 residues. Trimming removed 6 bases at V and 0 bases at J, with 7 bases between. Germline V gene sequence: CDR1 MNHNS, CDR2 SASEGT. Here the CDR3 reads CASRYGSTDTQYF. The CDR3 DNA reads TGTGCCAGCAGGTACGGGAGCACAGATACGCAGTATTTT.

This clone is a singleton in its sample. The rearrangement joins TRBV2 to TRBJ1-2, with 11 bases aligning to TRBD1. Trimming cost V 6 bases and J 4 bases; bases outside gene matches: 4. This CDR3 is 14 amino acids long. Per germline, CDR1 SNHLY and CDR2 FYNNEI. CDR3 sequence: CASSGTGGVYGYTF. The DNA of the CDR3 is TGTGCCAGCAGCGGGACAGGGGGGGTCTATGGCTACACCTTC.

This clone was counted ten times or more. V and J are TRBV6-6 and TRBJ1-4; possibly TRBD1 for D (5 bases). Trimming removed 6 bases from V and 5 bases from J, with 7 bases in between. The length of the CDR3 is 12 residues. In germline, CDR1 is MNHNY, CDR2 SVGAGI (reference sequence). As DNA, the CDR3 is TGTGCCAGCAGGGGGCGGAATGAAAAACTGTTTTTT. Protein sequence: CASRGRNEKLFF.

This sequence joins TRBV2 and TRBJ1-6; D remains unclear. Germline values: CDR1 SNHLY, CDR2 FYNNEI. V was trimmed by 6 bases and J by 7 bases, leaving 7 bases between them. The CDR3 runs 12 residues. Here the CDR3 reads CASRVQNSPLHF. The DNA of the CDR3 is TGTGCCAGCAGGGTACAGAATTCACCCCTCCACTTT.

The genes are TRBV28 and TRBJ1-5; D not resolved. This CDR3 is 18 amino acids long. CDR1 is MDHEN, CDR2 SYDVKM, per germline. V lost 6 bases and J lost 4, with 25 bases in between. The CDR3 sequence: CASSRNLMGGGPNQPQHF. The DNA for the CDR3 is TGTGCCAGCAGCCGTAATTTGATGGGTGGAGGACCAAATCAGCCCCAGCATTTT.

The chain recombines TRBV6-1 with TRBJ2-1; TRBD2 is a possible D gene (6 bases). The CDR3 has 14 residues. V dropped 2 bases and J dropped 6 bases, with 11 bases sitting between them. Germline values: CDR1 MNHNS, CDR2 SASEGT. CDR3 coding DNA: TGTGCCAGCAGTGAAAAGCGGGCTTCCAATGAGCAGTTCTTC. Amino acid sequence: CASSEKRASNEQFF.

This clone was observed once. The rearrangement links TRBV19 to TRBJ2-5, with 9 bases identical to TRBD2. CDR3 length equals 15 residues. The germline gives CDR1 LNHDA, CDR2 SQIVND (reference sequence). The ends lost 3 bases at V and 2 bases at J; junction bases unmatched: 4. CDR3 residues: CASSMISGGQETQYF. CDR3 sequence (DNA): TGTGCCAGTAGTATGATTAGCGGGGGACAAGAGACCCAGTACTTC.

V gene TRBV2 combines with J gene TRBJ1-2; no clear D. V dropped 7 bases and J dropped 3 bases, with 6 bases sitting between them. The CDR3 length is 11 residues. The germline CDR1 and CDR2 sequences are SNHLY and FYNNEI. The CDR3: CASMRHYGYTF. CDR3 DNA: TGTGCCAGCATGAGGCACTATGGCTACACCTTC.

This clone was observed once. J is TRBJ1-1 and V is TRBV10-2; D is unclear. Germline assignment: CDR1 WSHSY and CDR2 SAAADI. Deletions cut 3 bases from V and 1 base from J, with 12 bases between. The CDR3 runs 15 residues. In DNA form, the CDR3 reads TGCGCCAGCAGTGAATTCGGGGTTAGGAACACTGAAGCTTTCTTT. Translated, it gives CASSEFGVRNTEAFF.